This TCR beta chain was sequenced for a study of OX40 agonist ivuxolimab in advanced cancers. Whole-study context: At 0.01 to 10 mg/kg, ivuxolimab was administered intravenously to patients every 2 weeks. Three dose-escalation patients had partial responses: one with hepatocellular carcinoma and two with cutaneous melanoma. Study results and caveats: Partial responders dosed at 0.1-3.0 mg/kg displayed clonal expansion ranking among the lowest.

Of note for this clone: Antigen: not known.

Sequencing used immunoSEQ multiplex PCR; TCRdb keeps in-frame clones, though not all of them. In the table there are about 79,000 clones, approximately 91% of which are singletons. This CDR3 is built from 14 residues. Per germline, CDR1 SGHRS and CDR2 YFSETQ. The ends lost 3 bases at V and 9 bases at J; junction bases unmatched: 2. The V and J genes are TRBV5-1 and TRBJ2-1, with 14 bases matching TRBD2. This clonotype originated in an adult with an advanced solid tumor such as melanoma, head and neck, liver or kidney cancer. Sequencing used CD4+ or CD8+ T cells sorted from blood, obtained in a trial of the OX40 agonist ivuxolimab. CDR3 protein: CASSSGLAGVEQFF. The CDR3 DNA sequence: TGCGCCAGCAGCTCGGGACTAGCGGGAGTTGAGCAGTTCTTC.